The rows below give T cell receptor beta chains drawn from one sample of a study of T cell clones after liver transplantation. The assay was immunoSEQ multiplex PCR, and TCRdb's table has in-frame clones only and misses some. The sample has about 68,000 clones, nearly 95% seen once. This material consisted of CD4+ T cells from blood, taken around 25 months after liver transplant. The receptors were gathered from a human patient who received a liver transplant. Part of the T cell pool may stem from the graft donor. The CDR3 runs from the conserved cysteine through the conserved F or W. D genes are given only for firm matches. Size values are once, few and many counts, or a class for expanded clones, and some rows have none.

d_call j_call v_call clone_size cdr3_aa cdr3_nt
. TRBJ2-5 TRBV21-1 . CASQTQETQYF TGTGCCAGTCAGACTCAAGAGACCCAGTACTTC
TRBD1 TRBJ1-5 TRBV29-1 . CSAQDRVNQPQHF TGCAGCGCGCAGGACAGGGTCAATCAGCCCCAGCATTTT
TRBD1 TRBJ2-2 TRBV27 . CASSSRQGGFANTGELFF TGTGCCAGCAGTTCCCGACAGGGCGGGTTCGCGAACACCGGGGAGCTGTTTTTT
. TRBJ2-7 TRBV7-6 . CASSINGRGGYEQYF TGTGCCAGCAGCATCAACGGGAGAGGGGGTTACGAGCAGTACTTC
. TRBJ2-7 TRBV10-3 once CATFGLSSYEQYF TGTGCCACGTTTGGGCTTAGCTCCTACGAGCAGTACTTC
. TRBJ2-6 TRBV4-3 . CASSQDLQGPISGANVLTF TGCGCCAGCAGCCAAGATTTGCAGGGGCCAATCTCTGGGGCCAACGTCCTGACTTTC
TRBD2 TRBJ2-3 TRBV2 . CASSARVAGGEDTQYF TGTGCCAGCAGTGCCCGAGTAGCGGGAGGGGAGGATACGCAGTATTTT
. TRBJ2-7 TRBV4-2 . CASSLAGGYEQYF TGTGCCAGCAGCTTAGCAGGGGGGTACGAGCAGTACTTC
. TRBJ1-5 TRBV30 . CAWSAGQALGPQHF TGTGCCTGGAGTGCGGGGCAGGCGCTAGGACCCCAGCATTTT
. TRBJ1-3 TRBV29-1 . CSSTGASGNTIYF TGCAGCTCAACGGGAGCCTCTGGAAACACCATATATTTT
. TRBJ2-3 TRBV7-3 . CASSLRGGDTDTQYF TGTGCCAGCAGCTTAAGGGGCGGAGACACAGATACGCAGTATTTT
. TRBJ1-5 TRBV19 . CASSIEWRGNQPQHF TGTGCCAGTAGTATAGAGTGGCGAGGGAATCAGCCCCAGCATTTT
. TRBJ2-1 TRBV11-3 . CASSLGTTGANNEQFF TGTGCCAGCAGCTTAGGGACAACGGGGGCTAACAATGAGCAGTTCTTC
TRBD1 TRBJ2-5 TRBV10-3 . CAISAGQGLANQETQYF TGTGCCATCAGTGCGGGACAGGGACTGGCGAACCAAGAGACCCAGTACTTC
TRBD1 TRBJ2-7 TRBV30 . CASKSGQGAEQYF TGTGCCTCAAAATCGGGACAGGGGGCCGAGCAGTACTTC
TRBD2 TRBJ2-7 TRBV6-6 . CASTKERERSYEQYF TGTGCCAGCACAAAAGAGCGGGAGCGGTCCTACGAGCAGTACTTC
. TRBJ2-3 TRBV28 . CASSFLAGGTDTQYF TGTGCCAGCAGTTTCTTGGCGGGCGGCACAGATACGCAGTATTTT
. TRBJ1-3 TRBV29-1 . CSVVRGGNTIYF TGCAGCGTTGTAAGGGGCGGAAACACCATATATTTT
TRBD2 TRBJ2-7 TRBV7-9 . CASSGRGLAGAYEQYF TGTGCCAGCAGCGGTCGGGGACTAGCGGGAGCCTACGAGCAGTACTTC
TRBD2 TRBJ2-1 TRBV29-1 . CSVEDTSGSDEQFF TGCAGCGTTGAGGATACTAGCGGGAGCGATGAGCAGTTCTTC
TRBD1 TRBJ1-2 TRBV5-1 . CASSLDGQALYGYTF TGCGCCAGCAGCTTGGATGGACAGGCCCTCTATGGCTACACCTTC
TRBD2 TRBJ2-3 TRBV27 . CASSLFLAVSTDTQYF TGTGCCAGCAGTTTATTTCTAGCGGTTAGCACAGATACGCAGTATTTT
TRBD2 TRBJ2-1 TRBV7-2 once CASSLAGGYNEQFF TGTGCCAGCAGCTTAGCGGGAGGGTACAATGAGCAGTTCTTC
. TRBJ2-7 TRBV6-5 . CASSYGGTGSYEQYF TGTGCCAGCAGTTACGGTGGGACTGGGAGCTACGAGCAGTACTTC
. TRBJ1-5 TRBV18 . CASSPGGKANQPQHF TGTGCCAGCTCACCGGGGGGGAAGGCCAATCAGCCCCAGCATTTT
TRBD1 TRBJ1-1 TRBV19 . CAHGDRGRGRMNTEAFF TGTGCCCATGGGGACAGGGGGCGCGGGCGGATGAACACTGAAGCTTTCTTT
. TRBJ2-3 TRBV11-3 . CASSLVPDTQYF TGTGCCAGCAGCTTAGTCCCAGATACGCAGTATTTT
. TRBJ2-1 TRBV7-6 . CASSPPGHNEQFF TGTGCCAGCAGCCCCCCGGGCCACAATGAGCAGTTCTTC